A single T cell receptor (beta chain) is shown here with its context. What it binds is not known. These data belong to a study of OX40 agonist ivuxolimab in advanced cancers. Overall study context: Each patient was given ivuxolimab into a vein every 2 weeks, at 0.01 to 10 mg/kg. Hepatocellular carcinoma, melanoma, renal cell or head and neck cancer was diagnosed in the dose-escalation patients. In three patients, partial responses were observed, one with hepatocellular carcinoma and two with cutaneous melanoma.

Study findings and constraints: CD4+ T cells averaged fewer expanded clones than CD8+ T cells.

The CDR3 is 17 residues long. V shed 0 bases, J shed 1 base, and the junction held 4 bases outside the gene matches. Germline lookup yields CDR1 SGDLS and CDR2 YYNGEE. Using immunoSEQ multiplex PCR, the repertoire was profiled, and TCRdb retains in-frame clones only, with some absent. The sample carries 65,000 to 95,000 clones, about 83% recorded once. Here the sequenced sample was CD4+ or CD8+ T cells sorted from blood, taken in a trial of the OX40 agonist ivuxolimab. The chain employs TRBV9 and TRBJ2-1, with TRBD2 identical over 10 bases. The sequence derives from an adult with an advanced solid tumor such as melanoma, head and neck, liver or kidney cancer. The DNA of the CDR3 is TGTGCCAGCAGCGTAGTATCAGCGGGAGGGTCCTACAATGAGCAGTTCTTC. Amino acids: CASSVVSAGGSYNEQFF.